Listed below are T cell receptor beta chains from one sample, sequenced in a study of blood T cell repertoires in COVID-19. Method: immunoSEQ multiplex PCR; TCRdb's copy keeps in-frame clones and lacks some. The table lists more than 150,000 clones, 60% to 80% of them singletons. Input material: peripheral blood. The receptors here all came from a woman between 65 and 79 years old with acute or convalescent COVID-19. The CDR3 runs from the conserved cysteine through the conserved F or W. D genes are given only for firm matches. Clone size appears in some rows only: once, few, many, or a class for an expanded clone.

V	size	D	J	DNA	CDR3
TRBV6-5	.	TRBD2	TRBJ2-1	TGTGCCACGGGAGGACTAGCGGGAGGCAATGAGCAGTTCTTC	CATGGLAGGNEQFF
TRBV19	few	.	TRBJ1-1	TGTGCCAGTAGTACCCCTTTGGGGGGGCTGAACACTGAAGCTTTCTTT	CASSTPLGGLNTEAFF
TRBV18	.	TRBD1	TRBJ1-6	TGTGCCAGCTCACCGGGACAGGGGGTTTCACCCCTCCACTTT	CASSPGQGVSPLHF
TRBV18	.	TRBD1	TRBJ1-6	TGTGCCAGCTCACCGCGGGGACAGTCACAATCACCCCTCCACTTT	CASSPRGQSQSPLHF
TRBV5-1	.	.	TRBJ2-5	TGCGCCAGCAGCCAACAAGGGGTATTGGAGACCCAGTACTTC	CASSQQGVLETQYF
TRBV5-5	once	TRBD1	TRBJ1-5	TGTGCCAGCAGCTTGGGGGGACAGGCAAATCAGCCCCAGCATTTT	CASSLGGQANQPQHF
TRBV4-2	.	.	TRBJ2-1	TGTGCCAGCAGCCCCTGGCTAGTGAGAGCAGGGGATGAGCAGTTCTTC	CASSPWLVRAGDEQFF
TRBV2	.	.	TRBJ1-5	TGTGCCAGCAAGGGCGGGTGGGAAATGGACTTTTCGGGAAATCAGCCCCAGCATTTT	CASKGGWEMDFSGNQPQHF
TRBV5-4	.	.	TRBJ2-7	TGTGCCAGCAGCTTGGATGGGGGGTTAGTCTACGAGCAGTACTTC	CASSLDGGLVYEQYF
TRBV6-2/TRBV6-3	.	TRBD2	TRBJ2-1	TGTGCCAGCAGCCAGGGACTAGCGGGAGGTCTCAATGAGCAGTTCTTC	CASSQGLAGGLNEQFF
TRBV24-1	.	.	TRBJ2-1	TGTGCCACCAGTGATTTGGGCAGGGCTGGGGATGAGCAGTTCTTC	CATSDLGRAGDEQFF
TRBV2	once	TRBD2	TRBJ2-5	TGTGCCAGCAGGGGACTAGTGGGGGTGTTAGGGGGCCAGTACTTC	CASRGLVGVLGGQYF
TRBV9	.	.	TRBJ1-1	TGTGCCAGCAGCCCCACGGGGGGGGCCGGATCTGAAGCTTTCTTT	CASSPTGGAGSEAFF
TRBV6-1	.	.	TRBJ2-7	TGTGCCAGCAGTGAACAGTGGACAAGCTCCTACGAGCAGTACTTC	CASSEQWTSSYEQYF
TRBV30	.	.	TRBJ2-3	TGTGCCTGGAATAATAGGGGCGACACAGATACGCAGTATTTT	CAWNNRGDTDTQYF
TRBV24-1	.	TRBD1	TRBJ2-7	TGTGCCACCAGTGATGAGGGACAGGGTGTCTACGAGCAGTACTTC	CATSDEGQGVYEQYF
TRBV13	.	.	TRBJ2-2	TGTGCCAGCAGCTCGTCACGACAGGGAGGTATTAGCGGGGAGCTGTTTTTT	CASSSSRQGGISGELFF
TRBV29-1	.	TRBD2	TRBJ2-1	TGCAGCGTTGAAAGGCGTGGCGGGAGAGGCGGTGAGCAGTTCTTC	CSVERRGGRGGEQFF
TRBV5-1	.	TRBD1	TRBJ2-7	TGCGCCAGCAGCTTGGTCCGGGAACAGGGGTACGAGCAGTACTTC	CASSLVREQGYEQYF
TRBV3-1/TRBV3-2	.	.	TRBJ2-5	TGTGCCAGCAGCCCGGTCCAAGAGACCCAGTACTTC	CASSPVQETQYF
TRBV7-3	.	TRBD2	TRBJ2-1	TGTGCCAGCAGCTCACGCGCGTTCAGCGGGAATTACAATGAGCAGTTCTTC	CASSSRAFSGNYNEQFF
TRBV18	.	TRBD1	TRBJ1-1	TGTGCCAGCTCCCAGGACAGGGGGGGCACTGAAGCTTTCTTT	CASSQDRGGTEAFF
TRBV6-5	.	.	TRBJ1-1	TGTGCCAGCAGTACCCTACAGGGTCTGGGAACTGAAGCTTTCTTT	CASSTLQGLGTEAFF
TRBV6-1	few	TRBD2	TRBJ2-7	TGTGCCAGCAGTGAGGGAAGTCTAGCGGGAGTCAAGCAGTACTTC	CASSEGSLAGVKQYF
TRBV7-2	.	.	TRBJ1-1	TGTGCCAGCAGCTTAGTAGGCGGGAACACTGAAGCTTTCTTT	CASSLVGGNTEAFF
TRBV7-2	.	.	TRBJ2-1	TGTGCCAGCAGCTTCGGGACTTGGCAGTTCTTC	CASSFGTWQFF
TRBV5-1	.	TRBD2	TRBJ2-5	TGCGCCAGCAGCACGGGGACTAGCGGGAGAGGGACCGAGACCCAGTACTTC	CASSTGTSGRGTETQYF
TRBV30	.	.	TRBJ1-2	TGTGCCTGGAAAGAGGGGAGGGCAAACTATGGCTACACCTTC	CAWKEGRANYGYTF
TRBV6-5	.	TRBD1	TRBJ2-2	TGTGCCAGCACCCTACAGGGGCCCGGGGAGCTGTTTTTT	CASTLQGPGELFF
TRBV5-1	.	TRBD1	TRBJ1-5	TGCGCCAGCAGCTTGGGACAGGGGTTTAATCAGCCCCAGCATTTT	CASSLGQGFNQPQHF
TRBV4-2	.	TRBD2	TRBJ2-7	TGTGCCAGCAGACAATACCAGGTGTGGACTAGCGGGCCAACCGGCAGGGACGAGCAGTACTTC	CASRQYQVWTSGPTGRDEQYF
TRBV11-2	.	.	TRBJ2-3	TGTGCCAGCAGCTTGTTCAGTGTAAGCACAGATACGCAGTATTTT	CASSLFSVSTDTQYF
TRBV5-1	.	.	TRBJ2-5	TGCGCCAGCAGCTTGGGAGGGTACCAAGAGACCCAGTACTTC	CASSLGGYQETQYF
TRBV10-3	.	TRBD1	TRBJ1-1	TGTGCCACCGGGGACAGGGGAGACACTGAAGCTTTCTTT	CATGDRGDTEAFF
TRBV12-3/TRBV12-4	.	.	TRBJ1-2	TGTGCCAGCAGTTTCCGGAGGATTGGCTACACCTTC	CASSFRRIGYTF
TRBV19	.	.	TRBJ2-3	TGTGCCAGTAGTCTTAGCTTCATCACAGATACGCAGTATTTT	CASSLSFITDTQYF
TRBV7-9	.	.	TRBJ1-2	TGTGCCAGCAGCTTACGCGCATCTGGCTACACCTTC	CASSLRASGYTF
TRBV19	.	TRBD2	TRBJ2-1	TGTGCCAGTAGTATGTCCCTAGCGGGGGGCAATGAGCAGTTCTTC	CASSMSLAGGNEQFF
TRBV29-1	.	TRBD1	TRBJ1-2	TGCAGCGTTGGCCACGACAGGGTTAGTGGCTACACCTTC	CSVGHDRVSGYTF
TRBV12-5	.	.	TRBJ1-1	TGTGCTAGTGGTCAGGGTAGGGACACTGAAGCTTTCTTT	CASGQGRDTEAFF
TRBV5-1	.	TRBD2	TRBJ2-5	TGCGCCAGCAGCATCGGGACTAGCGGGAGGCAAGAGACCCAGTACTTC	CASSIGTSGRQETQYF
TRBV5-8	.	.	TRBJ1-2	TGTGCCAGCAGCTTGGTTCGTCAGGCGCCCTATGGCTACACCTTC	CASSLVRQAPYGYTF
TRBV3-1/TRBV3-2	.	TRBD2	TRBJ2-3	TGTGCCAGCAGCCACACCGCCGGGACTAGCCCCACAGATACGCAGTATTTT	CASSHTAGTSPTDTQYF
TRBV9	.	TRBD2	TRBJ2-2	TGTGCCAGCAGCGATCCCGGGACTAGCGGGATGCGGGGGTCGAACACCGGGGAGCTGTTTTTT	CASSDPGTSGMRGSNTGELFF
TRBV2	.	TRBD2	TRBJ2-1	TGTGCCAGCAGAACGGGACTAGCGGGATACAATGAGCAGTTCTTC	CASRTGLAGYNEQFF
TRBV4-1	.	TRBD1	TRBJ1-4	TGCGCCAGCAGCCAGGGGACAGGACGTGAAAAACTGTTTTTT	CASSQGTGREKLFF
TRBV6-5	medium-sized	.	TRBJ2-2	TGTGCCAGCAGTCGACTATATGGGAACACCGGGGAGCTGTTTTTT	CASSRLYGNTGELFF
TRBV30	.	.	TRBJ1-4	TGTGCCTGGAGTCCGGAGGAGGATGAAAAACTGTTTTTT	CAWSPEEDEKLFF
TRBV5-8	few	.	TRBJ2-1	TGTGCCAGCACCCTGTCGCGAATAGAGCAGTTCTTC	CASTLSRIEQFF
TRBV19	.	TRBD2	TRBJ2-1	TGTGCCAGTAGTAAGGGACTAGAAGTAGCGGGAAAGAGATTCTTC	CASSKGLEVAGKRFF
TRBV20-1	.	.	TRBJ2-1	TGCAGTGCCGGCGGGCGTAGTGAGCAGTTCTTC	CSAGGRSEQFF